This T cell receptor beta chain appears in the sequencing data of a study of blood T cell repertoires in COVID-19. Study-wide background: Acute-phase and convalescent COVID-19 samples originated in the United States, Italy and Spain. T cells, B-cell-depleted T cells, or PBMCs supplied cDNA or gDNA.

This clone has more than one count but fewer than ten. CDR3 length: 16 residues. Between the trimmed V and J ends, which lost 0 bases and 5 bases, there was a span of 17 bases. Germline V gene sequence: CDR1 KGHSH, CDR2 LQKENI. Authors' analysis steps: Reference gene primer amplification gave nucleated cell count estimates. Profiling relied on immunoSEQ multiplex PCR, and the TCRdb table lists in-frame clones only, not all of them. That table furnishes V, J and clone size, whereas the DNA furnished D and trimming. This table holds roughly 120,000 clones, about 80% found once. The sequenced material came from peripheral blood. This sequence originates from an elderly woman with active or convalescent COVID-19. The J gene is TRBJ2-7, the V gene TRBV18, with D tentatively TRBD1 (5 bases). The CDR3 sequence is CASSPPGLGAPHEQYF. The CDR3 DNA reads TGTGCCAGCTCACCACCGGGGCTAGGTGCACCCCACGAGCAGTACTTC.